This T cell receptor beta chain was sequenced during a study of shared T cell receptors in the human thymus. CDR1 is MNHEY, CDR2 SVGAGI, per germline. The CDR3 contains 14 residues. The sample holds one count of this clone. Libraries were prepared by immunoSEQ multiplex PCR; TCRdb keeps only in-frame clonotypes and omits some of them. Of some 700,000 clones listed, around 87% were seen once; the top ten hold around 0.0099%. These sequences were also reported in another study, on human thymus T cells. As that study records: The source of the thymus tissue was resections taken during corrective heart surgery.

This sequence joins TRBV6-5 and TRBJ2-7; 9 bases align to TRBD1. This sequence was found in a boy under two years old with a congenital heart defect. Sequenced sample: thymocytes. The CDR3 sequence: CASWGNRGPHEQYF. The CDR3 DNA reads as TGTGCGTCCTGGGGGAACAGGGGGCCACACGAGCAGTACTTC.